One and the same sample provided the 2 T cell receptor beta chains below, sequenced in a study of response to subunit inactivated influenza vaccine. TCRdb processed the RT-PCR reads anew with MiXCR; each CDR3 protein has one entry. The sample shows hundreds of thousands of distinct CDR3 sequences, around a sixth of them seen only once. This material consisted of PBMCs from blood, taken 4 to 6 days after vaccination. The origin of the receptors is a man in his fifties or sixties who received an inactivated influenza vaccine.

The CDR3 loop is CASSQVLPKQETQYF. In DNA form, the CDR3 reads TGTGCCAGCAGCCAAGTCTTGCCAAAGCAAGAGACCCAGTACTTC. V gene TRBV3-1 combines with J gene TRBJ2-5; D gene unclear. With 1 base removed from V and 2 bases from J, the gap between germline ends came to 11 bases. CDR1 LGHDT and CDR2 YNNKEL come from the germline V gene (reference sequence). The CDR3 is made up of 15 amino acids.

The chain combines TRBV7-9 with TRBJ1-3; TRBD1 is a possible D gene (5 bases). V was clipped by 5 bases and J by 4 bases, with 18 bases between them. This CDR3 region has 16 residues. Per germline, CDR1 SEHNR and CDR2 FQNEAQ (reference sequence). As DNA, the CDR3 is TGTGCCAGCAGCAGGACTATGGGGGTGAGGGGAAACACCATATATTTT. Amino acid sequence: CASSRTMGVRGNTIYF.